This is a list of T cell receptor beta chains from one sample in a study of cytomegalovirus exposure and HLA in healthy donors. Only in-frame clones appear in the TCRdb table, and some are missing; sequencing was by immunoSEQ multiplex PCR. Seen here are some 130,000 clones, 77% observed once, and the top ten hold roughly 3.7%. Sequences were obtained from PBMCs. The receptors here all came from a male donor in good health and CMV-seronegative. Each CDR3 is given with its conserved first and last residue. Each record gives: V gene, clone size, D gene, J gene, CDR3 DNA, CDR3 protein. The D gene is left open where the match is weak. Part of the rows lack a size; the others show once, few, many or a class for expanded clones.

v_call: TRBV7-6; clone_size: NA; d_call: NA; j_call: TRBJ2-2; cdr3_nt: TGTGCCAGCAGCTTCGAGGTTGGCGCCGGGGAGCTGTTTTTT; cdr3_aa: CASSFEVGAGELFF
v_call: TRBV19; clone_size: NA; d_call: TRBD1; j_call: TRBJ1-6; cdr3_nt: TGTGCCAGTAGACAGGGGGCGGATGGTTCACCCCTCCACTTT; cdr3_aa: CASRQGADGSPLHF
v_call: TRBV7-3; clone_size: few; d_call: TRBD2; j_call: TRBJ2-1; cdr3_nt: TGTGCCAGCAGCTTAAGGGCTAGCGGGAGGGGTAATGAGCAGTTCTTC; cdr3_aa: CASSLRASGRGNEQFF
v_call: TRBV9; clone_size: NA; d_call: TRBD2; j_call: TRBJ2-7; cdr3_nt: TGTGCCAGCAGCCCAGGGGGGACTAGCGGGCCTTCCGAGCAGTACTTC; cdr3_aa: CASSPGGTSGPSEQYF
v_call: TRBV7-6; clone_size: once; d_call: TRBD1; j_call: TRBJ2-2; cdr3_nt: TGTGCCAGCAGTTACGCGGGGACAGGGGTTTCCGGGGAGCTGTTTTTT; cdr3_aa: CASSYAGTGVSGELFF
v_call: TRBV14; clone_size: NA; d_call: TRBD1; j_call: TRBJ1-6; cdr3_nt: TGTGCCAGCAGCCAAGGTCAGGGGGCAAGTTCACCCCTCCACTTT; cdr3_aa: CASSQGQGASSPLHF
v_call: TRBV27; clone_size: NA; d_call: NA; j_call: TRBJ2-1; cdr3_nt: TGTGCCGGACTGGACGGGGGAATGTATGAGCAGTTCTTC; cdr3_aa: CAGLDGGMYEQFF
v_call: TRBV15; clone_size: NA; d_call: TRBD1; j_call: TRBJ1-1; cdr3_nt: TGTGCCACCAGCAGAGATGGGGCAGGGGGCACTGAAGCTTTCTTT; cdr3_aa: CATSRDGAGGTEAFF
v_call: TRBV5-1; clone_size: NA; d_call: NA; j_call: TRBJ1-3; cdr3_nt: TGCGCCAGCAGCTTGGGCAGCTCTGGAAACACCATATATTTT; cdr3_aa: CASSLGSSGNTIYF
v_call: TRBV5-8; clone_size: NA; d_call: TRBD1; j_call: TRBJ1-5; cdr3_nt: TGTGCCAGCGACTCGGGGGACAGTAAATATCAGCCCCAGCATTTT; cdr3_aa: CASDSGDSKYQPQHF
v_call: TRBV5-6; clone_size: NA; d_call: NA; j_call: TRBJ2-2; cdr3_nt: TGTGCCAGCAGCCCGCTAGAGGCGGGCACCGGGGAGCTGTTTTTT; cdr3_aa: CASSPLEAGTGELFF
v_call: TRBV7-9; clone_size: NA; d_call: NA; j_call: TRBJ2-5; cdr3_nt: TGTGCCAGCAGCTCATACAGGGTAGAGACCCAGTACTTC; cdr3_aa: CASSSYRVETQYF
v_call: TRBV15; clone_size: NA; d_call: TRBD1; j_call: TRBJ2-7; cdr3_nt: TGTGCCACCAGCAGAACCCGGGACAGGGGGTACGAGCAGTACTTC; cdr3_aa: CATSRTRDRGYEQYF
v_call: TRBV6-1; clone_size: NA; d_call: TRBD1; j_call: TRBJ1-1; cdr3_nt: TGTGCCAGCACCACGAAAGGGGGCCGGAACACTGAAGCTTTCTTT; cdr3_aa: CASTTKGGRNTEAFF
v_call: TRBV5-4; clone_size: few; d_call: NA; j_call: TRBJ1-2; cdr3_nt: TGTGCCAGCAGCATGGACATTCAAGGAGGCTATGGCTACACCTTC; cdr3_aa: CASSMDIQGGYGYTF
v_call: TRBV5-4; clone_size: few; d_call: TRBD2; j_call: TRBJ2-1; cdr3_nt: TGTGCCAGCAGCCCTAGGACTAGCAGATACAATGAGCAGTTCTTC; cdr3_aa: CASSPRTSRYNEQFF
v_call: TRBV18; clone_size: NA; d_call: TRBD1; j_call: TRBJ2-7; cdr3_nt: TGTGCCAGCTCGGACCGGGACAGTACCTACGAGCAGTACTTC; cdr3_aa: CASSDRDSTYEQYF
v_call: TRBV7-3; clone_size: NA; d_call: TRBD2; j_call: TRBJ2-2; cdr3_nt: TGTGCCAGCAGCTGGACTAGCGGGGGGGAAATCACCGGGGAGCTGTTTTTT; cdr3_aa: CASSWTSGGEITGELFF
v_call: TRBV2; clone_size: once; d_call: TRBD1; j_call: TRBJ1-5; cdr3_nt: TGTGCCAGCAGTGGGCCGGGGACAGGGGGAGATCAGCCCCAGCATTTT; cdr3_aa: CASSGPGTGGDQPQHF
v_call: TRBV10-3; clone_size: once; d_call: TRBD1; j_call: TRBJ1-5; cdr3_nt: TGTGCCATCCGCACAGGGGCAGATCAGCCCCAGCATTTT; cdr3_aa: CAIRTGADQPQHF
v_call: TRBV4-2; clone_size: few; d_call: NA; j_call: TRBJ2-5; cdr3_nt: TGTGCCAGCAGCCAAGATGGAACAGGGCGAGAGACCCAGTACTTC; cdr3_aa: CASSQDGTGRETQYF
v_call: TRBV5-1; clone_size: NA; d_call: TRBD1; j_call: TRBJ1-1; cdr3_nt: TGCGCCAGCAGCGGCGGGACAGGGGGCACTGAAGCTTTCTTT; cdr3_aa: CASSGGTGGTEAFF
v_call: TRBV18; clone_size: NA; d_call: TRBD1; j_call: TRBJ2-3; cdr3_nt: TGTGCCAGCTCACCACGGGCAGGGGGCGTAGATACGCAGTATTTT; cdr3_aa: CASSPRAGGVDTQYF
v_call: TRBV4-1; clone_size: NA; d_call: TRBD1; j_call: TRBJ1-2; cdr3_nt: TGCGCCAGCAGCCAAGGAAACAGGGGCGCGGGTGGCTACACCTTC; cdr3_aa: CASSQGNRGAGGYTF
v_call: TRBV2; clone_size: NA; d_call: NA; j_call: TRBJ1-6; cdr3_nt: TGTGCCAGCAGCCGAAAACCTACAGGGAATTCACCCCTCCACTTT; cdr3_aa: CASSRKPTGNSPLHF
v_call: TRBV7-2; clone_size: once; d_call: TRBD1; j_call: TRBJ1-2; cdr3_nt: TGTGCCAGCAGCGGGGCCGGGACAGTGAGCCCGTATGGCTACACCTTC; cdr3_aa: CASSGAGTVSPYGYTF
v_call: TRBV6-1; clone_size: NA; d_call: NA; j_call: TRBJ2-1; cdr3_nt: TGTGCCAGCAGTGAAGAGGGGCCCAGGGGGACTTACAATGAGCAGTTCTTC; cdr3_aa: CASSEEGPRGTYNEQFF
v_call: TRBV10-3; clone_size: NA; d_call: TRBD2; j_call: TRBJ2-5; cdr3_nt: TGTGCCATCAGGGACTCGGGGGGGCCAGGAGAGACCCAGTACTTC; cdr3_aa: CAIRDSGGPGETQYF
v_call: TRBV20-1; clone_size: NA; d_call: NA; j_call: TRBJ2-1; cdr3_nt: TGCAGTGCAAAGATGGACTGGCAGTTCTTC; cdr3_aa: CSAKMDWQFF
v_call: TRBV7-8; clone_size: NA; d_call: TRBD1; j_call: TRBJ2-7; cdr3_nt: TGTGCCAGCAGCTTAGCGGGACAGACATACTACGAGCAGTACTTC; cdr3_aa: CASSLAGQTYYEQYF
v_call: TRBV18; clone_size: NA; d_call: TRBD1; j_call: TRBJ2-2; cdr3_nt: TGTGCCAGCTCACCACGGACAGGGATAGTTACCGGGGAGCTGTTTTTT; cdr3_aa: CASSPRTGIVTGELFF
v_call: TRBV19; clone_size: NA; d_call: TRBD1; j_call: TRBJ2-6; cdr3_nt: TGTGCCAGTAGTCTCCGTTGGACAGGGGACTCTGGGGCCAACGTCCTGACTTTC; cdr3_aa: CASSLRWTGDSGANVLTF
v_call: TRBV4-2; clone_size: NA; d_call: NA; j_call: TRBJ2-3; cdr3_nt: TGTGCCAGCAGCCAAGATCAAGAGACTCTGGTCACAGATACGCAGTATTTT; cdr3_aa: CASSQDQETLVTDTQYF
v_call: TRBV19; clone_size: NA; d_call: TRBD1; j_call: TRBJ1-2; cdr3_nt: TGTGCCAGTAGTTTTGGACAGGAGTACTATGGCTACACCTTC; cdr3_aa: CASSFGQEYYGYTF
v_call: TRBV11-3; clone_size: NA; d_call: NA; j_call: TRBJ2-1; cdr3_nt: TGTGCCAGCAGCTTAGCGGGAGAAGGCAATGAGCAGTTCTTC; cdr3_aa: CASSLAGEGNEQFF
v_call: TRBV7-9; clone_size: NA; d_call: TRBD1; j_call: TRBJ1-1; cdr3_nt: TGTGCCAGCAGCACCCGGGACAGGGTGGCGACGGGCACTGAAGCTTTCTTT; cdr3_aa: CASSTRDRVATGTEAFF
v_call: TRBV7-8; clone_size: NA; d_call: NA; j_call: TRBJ2-7; cdr3_nt: TGTGCCAGCAGCTTAGTCCCTGGTGGTTGGGGCGAGCAGTACTTC; cdr3_aa: CASSLVPGGWGEQYF
v_call: TRBV15; clone_size: NA; d_call: TRBD1; j_call: TRBJ1-4; cdr3_nt: TGTGCCACCAGCAGGAAGGGGACAGGGAATGAAAAACTGTTTTTT; cdr3_aa: CATSRKGTGNEKLFF
v_call: TRBV18; clone_size: NA; d_call: NA; j_call: TRBJ2-7; cdr3_nt: TGTGCCAGCTCGCAAGATAGCGGTGCCTACGAGCAGTACTTC; cdr3_aa: CASSQDSGAYEQYF
v_call: TRBV6-5; clone_size: NA; d_call: TRBD1; j_call: TRBJ1-5; cdr3_nt: TGTGCCAGCAGTCCCGACAGGGACCATCAGCCCCAGCATTTT; cdr3_aa: CASSPDRDHQPQHF
v_call: TRBV7-9; clone_size: NA; d_call: NA; j_call: TRBJ1-2; cdr3_nt: TGTTCCAGCAGCTTAGTCGGGGACTTGAACTATGGCTACACCTTC; cdr3_aa: CSSSLVGDLNYGYTF
v_call: TRBV2; clone_size: NA; d_call: NA; j_call: TRBJ1-1; cdr3_nt: TGTGCCAGCACAAGACTTACAGGGCCTGTGGGGAACACTGAAGCTTTCTTT; cdr3_aa: CASTRLTGPVGNTEAFF
v_call: TRBV5-4; clone_size: NA; d_call: NA; j_call: TRBJ1-2; cdr3_nt: TGTGCCAGCAGCTTGGCCGGGGTGATCTATGGCTACACCTTC; cdr3_aa: CASSLAGVIYGYTF
v_call: TRBV5-4; clone_size: NA; d_call: TRBD2; j_call: TRBJ2-3; cdr3_nt: TGTGCCAGCAGCCCTCCAGCGGGGGGGAGTACAGATACGCAGTATTTT; cdr3_aa: CASSPPAGGSTDTQYF
v_call: TRBV7-9; clone_size: NA; d_call: NA; j_call: TRBJ2-7; cdr3_nt: TGTGCCAGCAGCTTAACAGCCCTAGCCGAGCAGTACTTC; cdr3_aa: CASSLTALAEQYF
v_call: TRBV7-6; clone_size: NA; d_call: NA; j_call: TRBJ1-1; cdr3_nt: TGTGCCAGCAGCTTAGTCCTTAAGAGGGGGGGTAGTGGGTTGAGCACTGAAGCTTTCTTT; cdr3_aa: CASSLVLKRGGSGLSTEAFF
v_call: TRBV21-1; clone_size: NA; d_call: NA; j_call: TRBJ2-7; cdr3_nt: TGTGCCAGCAGCAAGCAGGCCGAGCAGTACTTC; cdr3_aa: CASSKQAEQYF
v_call: TRBV5-4; clone_size: NA; d_call: TRBD1; j_call: TRBJ1-1; cdr3_nt: TGTGCCAGCAGCTTTGGACAGGGTGAAGCTTTCTTT; cdr3_aa: CASSFGQGEAFF
v_call: TRBV10-3; clone_size: NA; d_call: NA; j_call: TRBJ2-1; cdr3_nt: TGTGCCATCAGTGAGACGGGTGAGCAGTTCTTC; cdr3_aa: CAISETGEQFF